This T cell receptor (beta chain) emerged from a study of monozygotic twins with inflammatory bowel disease. Study outcomes and limitations: The authors note that differing immunosuppressive treatments may have added variability to patient repertoires.

Turning to this clonotype: Its target is not known.

The CDR3 runs to 13 residues. Per germline, CDR1 LNHDA and CDR2 SQIVND (reference sequence). One entry per CDR3 protein, without DNA, is what TCRdb gives after re-calling the 5' RACE reads. Its table lists about 160,000 distinct CDR3 sequences. The receptor was isolated from a human donor with ulcerative colitis or Crohn's disease, or a healthy co-twin of an affected twin (not recorded which). The chain combines TRBV19 with TRBJ2-1. The sequenced sample consisted of blood. This chain's CDR3 is CASTGGMDNEQFF.